This T cell receptor beta chain was identified in a study of blood T cell repertoires in COVID-19. Study-level background: Samples came from the United States, Italy and Spain, spanning acute and convalescent COVID-19.

The method was immunoSEQ multiplex PCR; TCRdb's version includes in-frame clones alone and lacks a portion of them. In the table there are 250,000 to 300,000 clones, about 85% of which are singletons. The CDR3 is 14 residues long. Germline CDR1 is GTSNPN and CDR2 is SVGIG (reference sequence). The ends lost 2 bases at V and 5 bases at J; junction bases unmatched: 5. Participants' reported clinical history set cohort assignment. During the 2 weeks before they entered the study, exposed participants had met someone with a PCR-confirmed or clinician-diagnosed COVID-19 case. Sequencing used PBMCs or T cells enriched from blood (not recorded which). The TCR sequence derives from a woman aged 50 to 60 who had been exposed to COVID-19. The chain links TRBV30 to TRBJ1-1; the match to TRBD1 covers 10 bases. The CDR3 bases are TGTGCCTGGAGTCAAGGACAGGGGGGAACTGAAGCTTTCTTT. Its protein is CAWSQGQGGTEAFF. Full variable domain (missing parts from reference TRBV30 and TRBJ1-1): SQTIHQWPATLVQPVGSPLSLECTVEGTSNPNLYWYRQAAGRGLQLLFYSVGIGQISSEVPQNLSASRPQDRQFILSSKKLLLSDSGFYLCAWSQGQGGTEAFFGQGTRLTVV.